Shown below are 17 T cell receptor beta chains from a single sample sequenced in a study of CD8 T cells in Susac syndrome. The RNA input was about 0.5 to 1 ug, and it was reverse transcribed with random hexamers. TCRdb used MiXCR to reprocess the immunoSEQ multiplex PCR reads, holding one entry per CDR3 protein. Seen here are some 110,000 distinct CDR3 sequences, approximately 96% observed once, and the top ten hold under 0.095%. Sequenced input: CD4+ T cells from PBMCs. Every receptor here comes from a human donor in good health.

CDR3 amino acids: CASTFGNTEAFF. The DNA for the CDR3 is TGTGCCAGTACATTCGGGAACACTGAAGCTTTCTTT. The rearrangement joins TRBV19 to TRBJ1-1; D ambiguous. Germline CDR1 LNHDA, CDR2 SQIVND (reference sequence). Trimming took off 7 bases at V and 1 base at J, with 7 bases between the two ends. The CDR3 is 12 amino acids.

The chain has TRBV10-3 and TRBJ1-2, with D unclear. Trimming shortened V by 2 bases and J by 3 bases, and 10 bases separated the two germline ends. The CDR3 runs 14 residues. Germline assignment: CDR1 ENHRY and CDR2 SYGVKD. The CDR3, as DNA: TGTGCCATCAGTGAGGCCCGGGGAGACTATGGCTACACCTTC. Translated, it gives CAISEARGDYGYTF.

The V gene is TRBV12-3 or TRBV12-4, the J gene TRBJ2-3; D may be TRBD2 (5 bases). The V end was cut by 6 bases, the J end by 2 bases, with 12 bases between. CDR3 length: 14 residues. CDR3 residues: CASSRSGTTDTQYF. CDR3 sequence (DNA): TGTGCCAGCAGCCGTTCGGGAACCACAGATACGCAGTATTTT.

J is TRBJ1-1 and V is TRBV20-1, with TRBD1 matching over 8 bases. CDR1 is DFQATT, CDR2 SNEGSKA, per germline (reference sequence). The CDR3 covers 13 residues. Losses at the gene ends were 5 bases for V and 6 bases for J; bases not matched to a gene: 8. The CDR3 loop reads CSAPTGGHAEAFF. DNA of the CDR3: TGCAGTGCTCCCACAGGGGGGCACGCTGAAGCTTTCTTT.

The rearrangement links TRBV5-4 to TRBJ1-1, with 9 bases identical to TRBD1. Trimming removed 3 bases from V and 1 base from J; junction bases left unmatched: 10. Germline values: CDR1 SGHNT, CDR2 YYREEE (reference sequence). The CDR3 contains 17 residues. The CDR3 region has the DNA TGTGCCAGCAGCTCGAAGGTCCCACAGGGGGCGAACACTGAAGCTTTCTTT. It encodes CASSSKVPQGANTEAFF.

This clonotype appeared a single time. The CDR3 region is CAWARGLDTEAFF. CDR3 DNA: TGTGCCTGGGCTCGGGGGCTCGACACTGAAGCTTTCTTT. The chain couples TRBV30 to TRBJ1-1; tentative D call: TRBD1 (6 bases). Looked up from germline, CDR1 is GTSNPN and CDR2 is SVGIG (reference sequence). V was trimmed by 5 bases and J by 3 bases, leaving 13 bases between them. The CDR3 totals 13 residues.

There are a few counts of this clonotype. The chain combines TRBV6-1 with TRBJ2-2, with D possibly being TRBD2 (5 bases). The germline CDR1 and CDR2 sequences are MNHNS and SASEGT. The CDR3 runs 12 residues. Trimming shortened V by 5 bases and J by 6 bases, and 7 bases separated the two germline ends. The CDR3 protein is CASSPGAGELFF. CDR3 in DNA: TGTGCCAGCAGTCCCGGGGCCGGGGAGCTGTTTTTT.

V usage is TRBV7-9 and J usage is TRBJ1-1; D not certain. Between the trimmed V and J ends, which lost 5 bases and 0 bases, there was a span of 22 bases. The CDR3 loop spans 18 amino acids. Germline V gene lookup returns CDR1 SEHNR and CDR2 FQNEAQ (reference sequence). Here the CDR3 DNA reads TGTGCCAGCAGCCTCGGCCTGGACCTTATCAAGATGAACACTGAAGCTTTCTTT. Translation gives CASSLGLDLIKMNTEAFF.

This rearrangement joins TRBV6-2 or TRBV6-3 to TRBJ1-2; tentatively, D is TRBD1 (6 bases). The CDR3 totals 14 residues. The germline V and J ends were trimmed by 2 bases and 7 bases, with 14 bases remaining between them. Germline CDR1 and CDR2: MNHEY and SVGEGT. The CDR3 spells CASSYLTAGAGYTF. CDR3 coding DNA: TGTGCCAGCAGTTACCTAACGGCAGGGGCTGGCTACACCTTC.

This chain links TRBV5-1 with TRBJ2-5; 8 bases are shared with TRBD2. The length of the CDR3 is 15 residues. With V trimmed by 0 bases and J by 9 bases, 10 bases remained unmatched. Looked up from germline, CDR1 is SGHRS and CDR2 is YFSETQ. The CDR3 loop is CASSLDTGGQMAQYF. CDR3 nucleotide sequence: TGCGCCAGCAGCTTGGACACGGGAGGGCAAATGGCCCAGTACTTC. Supplemented by reference TRBV5-1 and TRBJ2-5, the full variable domain reads KAGVTQTPRYLIKTRGQQVTLSCSPISGHRSVSWYQQTPGQGLQFLFEYFSETQRNKGNFPGRFSGRQFSNSRSEMNVSTLELGDSALYLCASSLDTGGQMAQYFGPGTRLLVL.

Here the CDR3 DNA reads TGTGCCATCAGTCCACAGGGCAGCTCTGGAAACACCATATATTTT. Its translation: CAISPQGSSGNTIYF. The chain is built from TRBV10-3 and TRBJ1-3; D possibly corresponds to TRBD1 (6 bases). The CDR3 length is 15 residues. The germline V and J ends were trimmed by 5 bases and 0 bases, with 11 bases remaining between them. Germline assignment: CDR1 ENHRY and CDR2 SYGVKD.

V is TRBV4-3 and J is TRBJ2-2, with no clear D. V shed 0 bases and J shed 2 bases, with 10 bases lying between them. The germline V gene encodes CDR1 LGHNA and CDR2 YSLEER. The CDR3 totals 16 residues. CDR3 sequence: CASSQDTGFNTGELFF. CDR3 nucleotides: TGCGCCAGCAGCCAAGATACGGGCTTTAACACCGGGGAGCTGTTTTTT.

The genes are TRBV28 and TRBJ2-1; the D is unclear. The V gene lost 4 bases and the J gene lost 0 bases, with 10 bases spanning the gap. The CDR3 covers 15 residues. Per germline, CDR1 MDHEN and CDR2 SYDVKM. The CDR3 DNA follows: TGTGCCAGCAGTTCCCAGTACCGCTCCTACAATGAGCAGTTCTTC. Residues: CASSSQYRSYNEQFF.

The V and J genes are TRBV7-9 and TRBJ2-7; TRBD2 agrees at 13 bases. This CDR3 is 15 amino acids long. V was clipped by 4 bases and J by 5 bases; unmatched bases: 5. Germline CDR1 SEHNR, CDR2 FQNEAQ (reference sequence). The CDR3 bases are TGTGCCAGCAGCTGGACTAGCGGGAGCGTCGACGAGCAGTACTTC. Its protein product is CASSWTSGSVDEQYF.

This clonotype occurred once. The gene calls are TRBV3-1 and TRBJ2-7, with D unresolved. V lost 4 bases and J lost 1, with 8 bases in between. In germline, CDR1 is LGHDT, CDR2 YNNKEL (reference sequence). The length of the CDR3 is 13 residues. In DNA, the CDR3 is TGTGCCAGCAGCCGAGTGGAGTCCTACGAGCAGTACTTC. Encoded protein: CASSRVESYEQYF.

This chain connects TRBV3-1 to TRBJ2-1; 11 bases agree with TRBD2. CDR1 and CDR2 (germline): LGHDT, YNNKEL (reference sequence). This CDR3 has 17 residues. Unmatched junction bases numbered 6, after V lost 0 bases and J lost 5 bases. The CDR3 DNA reads TGTGCCAGCAGCCAAGAAACTAGCGGGAGCCTCAACAATGAGCAGTTCTTC. Residues: CASSQETSGSLNNEQFF.

The genes are TRBV9 and TRBJ2-5; no clear D gene. From germline, CDR1 is SGDLS and CDR2 YYNGEE. Trimming left V 3 bases short and J 5 bases short, with 11 bases between. The length of the CDR3 is 13 residues. The CDR3 sequence: CASSGSVGETQYF. CDR3 nucleotides: TGTGCCAGCAGCGGATCGGTGGGGGAGACCCAGTACTTC.